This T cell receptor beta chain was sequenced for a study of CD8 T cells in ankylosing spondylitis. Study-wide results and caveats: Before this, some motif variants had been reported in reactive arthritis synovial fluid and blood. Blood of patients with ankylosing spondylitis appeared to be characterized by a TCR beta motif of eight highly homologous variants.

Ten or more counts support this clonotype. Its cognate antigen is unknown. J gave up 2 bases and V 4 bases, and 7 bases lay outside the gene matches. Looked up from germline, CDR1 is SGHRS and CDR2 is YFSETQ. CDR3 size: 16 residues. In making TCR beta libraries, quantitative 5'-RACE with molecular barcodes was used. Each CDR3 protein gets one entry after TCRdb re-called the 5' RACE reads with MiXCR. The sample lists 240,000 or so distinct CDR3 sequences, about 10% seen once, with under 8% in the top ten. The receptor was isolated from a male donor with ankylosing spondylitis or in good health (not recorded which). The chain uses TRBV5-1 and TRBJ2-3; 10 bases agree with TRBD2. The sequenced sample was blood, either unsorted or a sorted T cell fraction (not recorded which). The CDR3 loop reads CASSPGTSVTTDTQYF. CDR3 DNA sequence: TGCGCCAGCAGCCCGGGGACTAGCGTAACCACAGATACGCAGTATTTT.